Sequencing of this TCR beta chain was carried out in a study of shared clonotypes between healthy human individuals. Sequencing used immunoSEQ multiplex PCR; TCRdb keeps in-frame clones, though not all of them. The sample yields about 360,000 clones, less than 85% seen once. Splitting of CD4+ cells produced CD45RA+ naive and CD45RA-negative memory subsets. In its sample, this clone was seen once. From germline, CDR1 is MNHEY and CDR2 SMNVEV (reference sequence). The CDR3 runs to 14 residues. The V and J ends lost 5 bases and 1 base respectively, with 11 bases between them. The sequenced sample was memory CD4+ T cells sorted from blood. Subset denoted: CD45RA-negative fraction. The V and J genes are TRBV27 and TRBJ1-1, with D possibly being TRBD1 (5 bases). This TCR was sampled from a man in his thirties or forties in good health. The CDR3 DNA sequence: TGTGCCAGCAGTCACGGGACGGGGAACACTGAAGCTTTCTTT. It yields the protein CASSHGTGNTEAFF.